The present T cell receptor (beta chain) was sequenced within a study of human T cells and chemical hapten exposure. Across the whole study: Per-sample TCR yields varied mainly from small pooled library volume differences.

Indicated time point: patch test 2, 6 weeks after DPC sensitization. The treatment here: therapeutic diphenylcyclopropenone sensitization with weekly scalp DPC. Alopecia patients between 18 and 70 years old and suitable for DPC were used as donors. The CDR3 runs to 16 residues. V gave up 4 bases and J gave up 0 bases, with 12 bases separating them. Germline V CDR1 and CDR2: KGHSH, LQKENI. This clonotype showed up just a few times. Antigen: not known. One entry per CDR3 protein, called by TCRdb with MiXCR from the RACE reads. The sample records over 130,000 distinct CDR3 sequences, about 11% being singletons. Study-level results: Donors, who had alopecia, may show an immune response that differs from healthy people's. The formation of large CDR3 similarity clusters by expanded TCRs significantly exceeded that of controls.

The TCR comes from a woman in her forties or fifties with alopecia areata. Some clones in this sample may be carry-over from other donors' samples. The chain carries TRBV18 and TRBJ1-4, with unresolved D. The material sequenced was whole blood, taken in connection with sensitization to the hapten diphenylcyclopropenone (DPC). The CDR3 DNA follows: TGTGCCAGCTCACGAAACGTGCGGACAACTAATGAAAAACTGTTTTTT. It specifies CASSRNVRTTNEKLFF.